Below, one T cell receptor (beta chain) is given with its context. What it binds is not known. This entry is derived from a study of T cells in localized non-small cell lung cancer. Study results and limitations: Detection in adjacent lung was observed for a median around 55 of the top 100 tumor clones. Peak T cell clonality was found in uninvolved adjacent lung, exceeding tumor. A denser population of T cells in blood accompanied longer overall survival.

Produced via immunoSEQ multiplex PCR; TCRdb's table is partial and in-frame only. The sample lists 70,000 to 95,000 clones, roughly 91% occurring once. Trimming stripped 0 bases from V and 1 base from J, with 13 bases between. This CDR3 contains 16 residues. Per the germline V gene, CDR1 is SGHRS and CDR2 is YFSETQ. The specimen comprised PBMCs, sampled before any cancer treatment. The sequence was obtained from a woman aged 35-75 years with stage II squamous cell lung carcinoma. This rearrangement joins TRBV5-1 to TRBJ1-1; D unclear. In DNA form, the CDR3 reads TGCGCCAGCAGCTTGGTTTTTCTTGAAAAGAACACTGAAGCTTTCTTT. It codes for CASSLVFLEKNTEAFF. Based on the CDR3 plus reference TRBV5-1 and TRBJ1-1, the full variable domain is KAGVTQTPRYLIKTRGQQVTLSCSPISGHRSVSWYQQTPGQGLQFLFEYFSETQRNKGNFPGRFSGRQFSNSRSEMNVSTLELGDSALYLCASSLVFLEKNTEAFFGQGTRLTVV.